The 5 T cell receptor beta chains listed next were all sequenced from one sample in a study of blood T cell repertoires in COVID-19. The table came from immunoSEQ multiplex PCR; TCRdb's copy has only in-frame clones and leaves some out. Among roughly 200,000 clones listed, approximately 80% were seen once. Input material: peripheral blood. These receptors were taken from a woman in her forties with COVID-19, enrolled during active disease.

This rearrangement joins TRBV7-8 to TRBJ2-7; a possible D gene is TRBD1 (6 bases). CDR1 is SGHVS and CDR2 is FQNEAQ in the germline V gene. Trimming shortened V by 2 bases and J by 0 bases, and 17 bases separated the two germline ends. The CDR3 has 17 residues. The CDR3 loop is CASSLSRGITSSYEQYF. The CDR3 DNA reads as TGTGCCAGCAGCTTAAGCAGGGGAATTACTAGCTCCTACGAGCAGTACTTC. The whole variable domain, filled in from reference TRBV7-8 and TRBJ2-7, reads GAGVSQSPRYKVAKRGQDVALRCDPISGHVSLFWYQQALGQGPEFLTYFQNEAQLDKSGLPSDRFFAERPEGSVSTLKIQRTQQEDSAVYLCASSLSRGITSSYEQYFGPGTRLTVT.

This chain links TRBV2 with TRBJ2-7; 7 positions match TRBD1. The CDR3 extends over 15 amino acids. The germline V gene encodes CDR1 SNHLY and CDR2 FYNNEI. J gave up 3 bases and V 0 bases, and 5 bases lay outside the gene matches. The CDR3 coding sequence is TGTGCCAGCAGTGAAGCGGACAGGTCTTACTACGAGCAGTACTTC. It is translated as CASSEADRSYYEQYF.

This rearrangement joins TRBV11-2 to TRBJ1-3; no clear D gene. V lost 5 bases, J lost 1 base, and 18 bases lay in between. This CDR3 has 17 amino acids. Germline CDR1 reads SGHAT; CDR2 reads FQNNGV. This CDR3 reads CASSRNFVRESGNTIYF. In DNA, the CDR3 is TGTGCCAGCAGCCGGAATTTTGTGAGGGAATCTGGAAACACCATATATTTT.

CDR3 DNA: TGTGCCAGCAGTTCCAGGGATAGCAATCAGCCCCAGCATTTT. Translated, it gives CASSSRDSNQPQHF. The gene calls are TRBV27 and TRBJ1-5; weak D call: TRBD1 (5 bases). This CDR3 region has 14 residues. Per germline, CDR1 MNHEY and CDR2 SMNVEV (reference sequence). V gave up 4 bases and J gave up 0 bases, with 7 bases separating them.

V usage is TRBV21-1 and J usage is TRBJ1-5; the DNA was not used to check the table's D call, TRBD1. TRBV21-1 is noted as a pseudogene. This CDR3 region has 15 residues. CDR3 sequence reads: CASSARGQGNQPQHF. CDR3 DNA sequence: TGTGCCAGCAGCGCCCGTGGACAGGGTAATCAGCCCCAGCATTTT.